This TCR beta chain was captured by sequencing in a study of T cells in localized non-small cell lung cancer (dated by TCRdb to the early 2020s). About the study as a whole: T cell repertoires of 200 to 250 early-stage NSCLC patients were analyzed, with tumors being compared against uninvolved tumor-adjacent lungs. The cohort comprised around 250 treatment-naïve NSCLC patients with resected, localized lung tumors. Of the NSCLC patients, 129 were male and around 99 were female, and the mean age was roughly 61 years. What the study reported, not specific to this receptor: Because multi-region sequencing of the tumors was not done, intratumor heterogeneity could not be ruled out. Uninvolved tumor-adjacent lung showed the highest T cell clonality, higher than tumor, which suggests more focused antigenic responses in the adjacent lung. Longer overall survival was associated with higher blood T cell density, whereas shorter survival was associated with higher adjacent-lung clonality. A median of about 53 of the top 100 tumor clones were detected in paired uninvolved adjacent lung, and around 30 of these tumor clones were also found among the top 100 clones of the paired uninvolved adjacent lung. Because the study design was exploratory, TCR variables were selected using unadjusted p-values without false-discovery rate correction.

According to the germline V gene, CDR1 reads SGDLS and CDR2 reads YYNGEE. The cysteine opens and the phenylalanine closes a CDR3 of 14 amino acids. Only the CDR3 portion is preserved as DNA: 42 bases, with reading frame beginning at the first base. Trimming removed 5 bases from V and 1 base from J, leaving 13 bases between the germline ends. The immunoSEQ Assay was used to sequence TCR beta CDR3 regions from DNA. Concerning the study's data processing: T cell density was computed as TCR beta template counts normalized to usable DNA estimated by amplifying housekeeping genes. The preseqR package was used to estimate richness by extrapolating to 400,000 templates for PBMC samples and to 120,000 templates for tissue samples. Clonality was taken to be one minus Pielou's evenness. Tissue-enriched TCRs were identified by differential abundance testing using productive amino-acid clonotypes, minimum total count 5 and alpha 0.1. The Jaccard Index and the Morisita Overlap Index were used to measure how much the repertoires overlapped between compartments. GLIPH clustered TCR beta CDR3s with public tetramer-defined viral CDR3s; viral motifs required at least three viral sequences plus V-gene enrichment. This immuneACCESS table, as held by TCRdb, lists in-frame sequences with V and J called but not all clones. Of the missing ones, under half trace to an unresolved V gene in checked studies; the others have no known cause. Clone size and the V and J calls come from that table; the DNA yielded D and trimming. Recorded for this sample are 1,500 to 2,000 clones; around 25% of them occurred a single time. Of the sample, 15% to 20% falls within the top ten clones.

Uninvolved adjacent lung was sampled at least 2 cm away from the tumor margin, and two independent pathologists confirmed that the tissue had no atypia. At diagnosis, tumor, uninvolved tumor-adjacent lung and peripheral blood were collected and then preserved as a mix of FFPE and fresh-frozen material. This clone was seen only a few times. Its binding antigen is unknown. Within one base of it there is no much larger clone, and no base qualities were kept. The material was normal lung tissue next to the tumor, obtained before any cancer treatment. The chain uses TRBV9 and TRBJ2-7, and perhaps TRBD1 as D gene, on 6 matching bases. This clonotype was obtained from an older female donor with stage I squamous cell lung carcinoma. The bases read TGTGCCAGCAGTCAAGACAGGCGGTCCTACGAGCAGTACTTC. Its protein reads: CASSQDRRSYEQYF.